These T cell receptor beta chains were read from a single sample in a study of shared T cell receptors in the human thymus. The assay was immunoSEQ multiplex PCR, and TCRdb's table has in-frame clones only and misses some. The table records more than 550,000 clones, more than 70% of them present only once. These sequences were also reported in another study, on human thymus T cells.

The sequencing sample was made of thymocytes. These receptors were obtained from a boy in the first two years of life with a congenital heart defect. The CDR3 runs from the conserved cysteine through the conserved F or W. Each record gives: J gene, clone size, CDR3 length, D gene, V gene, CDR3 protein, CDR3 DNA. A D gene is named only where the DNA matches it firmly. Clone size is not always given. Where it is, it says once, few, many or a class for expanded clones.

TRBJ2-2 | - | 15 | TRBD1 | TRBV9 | CASSETGQGPGELFF | TGTGCCAGCAGCGAAACCGGACAGGGGCCCGGGGAGCTGTTTTTT
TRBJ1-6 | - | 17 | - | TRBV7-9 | CASSPGGGRPINSPLHF | TGTGCCAGCAGCCCGGGCGGGGGACGTCCTATAAATTCACCCCTCCACTTT
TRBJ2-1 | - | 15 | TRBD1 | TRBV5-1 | CASSEGQSSYNEQFF | TGCGCCAGCAGCGAGGGACAGAGCTCCTACAATGAGCAGTTCTTC
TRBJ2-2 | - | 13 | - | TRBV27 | CASSLILYGELFF | TGTGCCAGCAGTTTAATACTTTACGGGGAGCTGTTTTTT
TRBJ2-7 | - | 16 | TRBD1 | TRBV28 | CASSPTGTGKRDEQYF | TGTGCCAGCAGCCCCACCGGGACAGGGAAAAGGGACGAGCAGTACTTC
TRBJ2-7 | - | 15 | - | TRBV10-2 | CASSADPGSGYEQYF | TGCGCCAGCAGTGCCGATCCGGGGTCCGGGTACGAGCAGTACTTC
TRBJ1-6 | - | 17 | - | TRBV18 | CASSLSRDWNYNSPLHF | TGTGCCAGCTCCCTATCGAGGGATTGGAACTATAATTCACCCCTCCACTTT
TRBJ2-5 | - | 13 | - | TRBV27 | CASSLALRETQYF | TGTGCCAGCAGTCTAGCGCTCCGAGAGACCCAGTACTTC
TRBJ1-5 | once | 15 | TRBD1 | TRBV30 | CAWSVRDRRHQPQHF | TGTGCCTGGAGTGTAAGGGACAGGCGCCATCAGCCCCAGCATTTT
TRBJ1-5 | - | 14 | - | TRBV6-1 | CASSDDRPNQPQHF | TGTGCCAGCAGCGACGACAGACCAAATCAGCCCCAGCATTTT
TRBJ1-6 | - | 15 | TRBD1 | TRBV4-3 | CASSQVRTGNSPLHF | TGCGCCAGCAGCCAAGTCAGGACAGGGAATTCACCCCTCCACTTT
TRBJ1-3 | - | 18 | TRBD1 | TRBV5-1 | CASSLPGQGKFAGNTIYF | TGCGCCAGCAGCTTGCCTGGACAGGGAAAATTCGCTGGAAACACCATATATTTT
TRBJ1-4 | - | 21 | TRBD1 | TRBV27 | CASRLAGTGGGPHATNEKLFF | TGTGCCAGCAGGCTGGCCGGGACAGGAGGGGGACCACATGCAACTAATGAAAAACTGTTTTTT
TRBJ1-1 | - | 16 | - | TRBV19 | CASSSHAGKLNTEAFF | TGTGCCAGTAGTTCACACGCAGGGAAATTGAACACTGAAGCTTTCTTT
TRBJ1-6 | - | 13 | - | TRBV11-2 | CASSGGLSSPLHF | TGTGCCAGCAGCGGAGGGTTGAGTTCACCCCTCCACTTT
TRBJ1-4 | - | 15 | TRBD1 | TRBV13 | CASSSAGTGGEKLFF | TGTGCCAGCAGCTCTGCCGGGACAGGGGGTGAAAAACTGTTTTTT
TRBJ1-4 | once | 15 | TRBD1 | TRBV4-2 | CASSQLGQGAEKLFF | TGTGCCAGCAGCCAATTAGGGCAGGGGGCTGAAAAACTGTTTTTT
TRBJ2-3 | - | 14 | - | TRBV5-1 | CASSLGQGIDTQYF | TGCGCCAGCAGCTTGGGCCAGGGGATAGATACGCAGTATTTT
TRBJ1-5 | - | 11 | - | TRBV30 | CACDRNQPQHF | TGTGCCTGCGACAGGAATCAGCCCCAGCATTTT